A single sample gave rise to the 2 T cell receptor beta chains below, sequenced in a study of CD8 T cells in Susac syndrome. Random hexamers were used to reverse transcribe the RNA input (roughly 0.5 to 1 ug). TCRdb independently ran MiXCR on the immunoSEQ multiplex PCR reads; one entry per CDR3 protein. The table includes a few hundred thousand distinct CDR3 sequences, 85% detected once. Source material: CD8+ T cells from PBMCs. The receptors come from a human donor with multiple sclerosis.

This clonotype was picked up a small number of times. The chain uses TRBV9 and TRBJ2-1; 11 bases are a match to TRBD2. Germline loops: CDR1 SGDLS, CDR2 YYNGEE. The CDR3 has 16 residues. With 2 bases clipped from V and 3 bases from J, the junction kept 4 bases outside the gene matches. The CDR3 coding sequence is TGTGCCAGCAGCGTCACTAGCGGGAGCGTCTACAATGAGCAGTTCTTC. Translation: CASSVTSGSVYNEQFF.

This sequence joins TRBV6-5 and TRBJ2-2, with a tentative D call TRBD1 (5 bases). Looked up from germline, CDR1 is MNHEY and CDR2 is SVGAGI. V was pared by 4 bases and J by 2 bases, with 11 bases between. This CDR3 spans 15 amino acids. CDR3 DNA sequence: TGTGCCAGCAGTTCGGAGACAGACAACACCGGGGAGCTGTTTTTT. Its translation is CASSSETDNTGELFF.